Sequencing of this T cell receptor (beta chain) was carried out in a study of cytomegalovirus exposure and HLA in healthy donors. General study results and limits: In a later analysis, around 18,000 TCR beta sequences were associated with HLA alleles at 0.05 false discovery rate.

Regarding this clone: Its antigen is as yet unknown.

Likely unrecorded immune exposures existed in these nominally healthy donors. This CDR3 spans 13 amino acids. Germline lookup yields CDR1 MNHEY and CDR2 SMNVEV (reference sequence). J was trimmed by 6 bases and V by 10 bases; bases with no gene match: 12. PCR used 60 Vbeta primers and 13 Jbeta primers. Method: immunoSEQ multiplex PCR; TCRdb's copy keeps in-frame clones and lacks some. The sample records about 130,000 clones, roughly four fifths being singletons. The sequencing sample was made of PBMCs. This TCR was recovered from a girl aged 2-10 years in good health and CMV-seronegative. V gene TRBV27 combines with J gene TRBJ2-7, with 7 bases lining up with TRBD2. As DNA, the CDR3 is TGTGCCACGAAGGGAGGGGAGAGCGCCGAGCAGTACTTC. This codes for CATKGGESAEQYF.